The entry below gives a single T cell receptor beta chain sequence along with its context. The sample originates from a study of regulatory T cells in long-lasting Graves disease. Time point of the sample: persistent/refractory GD, antithyroid drugs over 5 years with positive TRAb. The TCR library was made from RNA extracted from PBMCs. Roughly 9.3 milliliters of peripheral blood were taken and placed in EDTA tubes. Arm-PCR with iRepertoire HTBI primers amplified the CDR3 regions for these TCR beta libraries. TCRdb recomputed calls from the multiplex PCR reads with MiXCR, one row per CDR3 protein. The sample comprises approximately 440,000 distinct CDR3 sequences, 20% to 25% of which are singletons, and about 27% rests with the top ten. Per germline, CDR1 LNHNV and CDR2 YYDKDF (reference sequence). The CDR3 extends over 14 amino acids. The V end lost 4 bases, the J end lost 6 bases, and 13 bases lay between the germline ends.

The TCR was taken from a female donor with Graves disease. The J gene is TRBJ1-5, the V gene TRBV15, with D tentatively TRBD1 (5 bases). The specimen was peripheral blood mononuclear cells (PBMCs), collected when the disease was refractory, from a patient treated with antithyroid drugs. The CDR3 here is CATSKTQGPQPQHF. The CDR3 DNA is TGTGCCACCAGCAAAACTCAGGGTCCTCAGCCCCAGCATTTT.